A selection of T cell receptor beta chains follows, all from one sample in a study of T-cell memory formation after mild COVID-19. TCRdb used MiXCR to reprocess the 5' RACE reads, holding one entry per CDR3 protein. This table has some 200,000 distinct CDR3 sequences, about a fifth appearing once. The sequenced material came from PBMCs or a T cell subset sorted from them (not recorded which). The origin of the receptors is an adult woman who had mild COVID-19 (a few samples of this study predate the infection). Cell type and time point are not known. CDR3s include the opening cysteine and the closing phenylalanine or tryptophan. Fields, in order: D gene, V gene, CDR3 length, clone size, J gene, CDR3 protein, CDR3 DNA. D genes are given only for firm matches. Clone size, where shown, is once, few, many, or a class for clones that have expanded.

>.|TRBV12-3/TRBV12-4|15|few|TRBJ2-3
CASSLGASRTDTQYF
TGTGCCAGCAGTTTGGGGGCTAGTCGCACAGATACGCAGTATTTT
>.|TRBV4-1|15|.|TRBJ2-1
CASSQDQDQEDEQFF
TGCGCCAGCAGCCAGGATCAGGATCAGGAGGATGAGCAGTTCTTC
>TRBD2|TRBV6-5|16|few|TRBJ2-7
CASSKPSSGSPYEQYF
TGTGCCAGCAGCAAACCCTCTAGCGGGAGTCCCTACGAGCAGTACTTC
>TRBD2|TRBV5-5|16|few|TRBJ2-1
CASSEPGLAVYNEQFF
TGTGCCAGCAGCGAGCCGGGACTAGCGGTCTACAATGAGCAGTTCTTC
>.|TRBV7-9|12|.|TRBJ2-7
CASSFESYEQYF
TGTGCCAGCAGCTTTGAGTCCTACGAGCAGTACTTC
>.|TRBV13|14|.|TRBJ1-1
CASSLDRVGTEAFF
TGTGCCAGCAGCTTAGATCGGGTAGGCACTGAAGCTTTCTTT
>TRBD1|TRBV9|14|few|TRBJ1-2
CASSERQGDYGYTF
TGTGCCAGCAGCGAGAGACAGGGCGACTATGGCTACACCTTC
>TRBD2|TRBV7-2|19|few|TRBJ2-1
CASSLAGLAGASSYNEQFF
TGTGCCAGCAGCTTAGCCGGACTAGCGGGAGCCAGCTCCTACAATGAGCAGTTCTTC
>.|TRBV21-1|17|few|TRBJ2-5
CASSKGFGNRLEETQYF
TGTGCCAGCAGCAAAGGATTTGGAAATAGATTGGAGGAGACCCAGTACTTC
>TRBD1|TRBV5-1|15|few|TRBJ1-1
CASSQDRGRNTEAFF
TGCGCCAGCAGCCAGGACAGGGGGCGGAACACTGAAGCTTTCTTT
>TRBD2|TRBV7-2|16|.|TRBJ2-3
CASSLRLAASTDTQYF
TGTGCCAGCAGCCTAAGACTAGCGGCCAGCACAGATACGCAGTATTTT
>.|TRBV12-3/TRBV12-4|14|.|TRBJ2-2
CASSLAPSTGELFF
TGTGCCAGCAGTTTAGCCCCTAGCACCGGGGAGCTGTTTTTT
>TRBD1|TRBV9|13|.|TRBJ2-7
CASSVARGHEQYF
TGTGCCAGCAGCGTAGCCAGGGGGCACGAGCAGTACTTC
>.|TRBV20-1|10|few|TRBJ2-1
CSARHDEQFF
TGCAGTGCTAGGCATGATGAGCAGTTCTTC
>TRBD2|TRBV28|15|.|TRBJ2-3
CASRRTSGRLDTQYF
TGTGCCAGCAGGCGGACTAGCGGGAGGTTGGATACGCAGTATTTT
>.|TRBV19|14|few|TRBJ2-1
CASSRGGQENEQFF
TGTGCCAGTAGTCGTGGGGGTCAGGAAAATGAGCAGTTCTTC
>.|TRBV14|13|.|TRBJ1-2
CASSQGLDYGYTF
TGTGCCAGCAGCCAGGGACTTGACTATGGCTACACCTTC
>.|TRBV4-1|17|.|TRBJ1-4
CASSQESGGIGNEKLFF
TGCGCCAGCAGCCAAGAATCCGGTGGTATAGGGAATGAAAAACTGTTTTTT
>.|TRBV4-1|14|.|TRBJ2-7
CASSQGLQDDEQYF
TGCGCCAGCAGCCAAGGACTACAGGACGACGAGCAGTACTTC
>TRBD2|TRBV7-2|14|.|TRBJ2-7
CASSLYRAGGEQYF
TGTGCCAGCAGCCTTTACCGAGCGGGGGGCGAGCAGTACTTC
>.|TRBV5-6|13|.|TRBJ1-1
CASSLQMNTEAFF
TGTGCCAGCAGCTTACAGATGAACACTGAAGCTTTCTTT
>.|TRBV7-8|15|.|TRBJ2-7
CASSPPNPGLYEQYF
TGTGCCAGCAGTCCTCCTAACCCGGGCCTTTACGAGCAGTACTTC
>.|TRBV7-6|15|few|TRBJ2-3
CASSQSGATSDTQYF
TGTGCCAGCAGCCAAAGCGGAGCTACTTCCGATACGCAGTATTTT
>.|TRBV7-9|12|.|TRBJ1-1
CASSLGWAEAFF
TGTGCCAGCAGCTTAGGGTGGGCTGAAGCTTTCTTT
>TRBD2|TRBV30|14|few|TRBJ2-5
CAWTRGDPGETQYF
TGTGCCTGGACCCGGGGGGACCCGGGGGAGACCCAGTACTTC
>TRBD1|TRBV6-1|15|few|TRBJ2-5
CASSEDQGAGETQYF
TGTGCCAGCAGTGAAGATCAGGGGGCTGGCGAGACCCAGTACTTC
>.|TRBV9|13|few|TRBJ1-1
CASSVVRGYEAFF
TGTGCCAGCAGCGTAGTACGGGGGTATGAAGCTTTCTTT
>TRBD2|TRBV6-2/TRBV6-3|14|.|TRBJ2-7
CASSRAGGTYEQYF
TGTGCCAGCAGCCGAGCGGGAGGAACCTACGAGCAGTACTTC
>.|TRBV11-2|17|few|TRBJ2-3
CASSFEYWQDDTDTQYF
TGTGCCAGCAGCTTCGAGTACTGGCAGGATGACACAGATACGCAGTATTTT
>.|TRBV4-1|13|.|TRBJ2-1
CASSQDGVSEQFF
TGCGCCAGCAGCCAAGATGGAGTAAGTGAGCAGTTCTTC
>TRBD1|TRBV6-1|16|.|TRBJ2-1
CASSPSRDRGFNEQFF
TGTGCCAGCAGTCCCTCCCGGGACAGGGGTTTCAATGAGCAGTTCTTC
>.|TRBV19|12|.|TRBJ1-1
CASGDNPTEAFF
TGTGCCAGTGGGGACAATCCCACTGAAGCTTTCTTT
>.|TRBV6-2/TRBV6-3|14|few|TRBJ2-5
CASSDSLVRETQYF
TGTGCCAGCAGTGACTCTCTAGTGAGGGAGACCCAGTACTTC
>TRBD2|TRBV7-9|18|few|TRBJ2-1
CASSFSNFLAGEGDEQFF
TGTGCCAGCAGCTTTTCTAACTTTCTAGCGGGAGAGGGTGATGAGCAGTTCTTC
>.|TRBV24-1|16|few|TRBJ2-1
CATSDRTSPRGNEQFF
TGTGCCACCAGTGATCGAACTAGCCCTCGGGGCAATGAGCAGTTCTTC
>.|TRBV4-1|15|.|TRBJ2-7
CASSQDTGGSYEQYF
TGCGCCAGCAGCCAAGACACAGGTGGCTCCTACGAGCAGTACTTC
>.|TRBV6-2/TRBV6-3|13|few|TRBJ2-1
CASGLGLNNEQFF
TGTGCCAGCGGCTTAGGACTAAACAATGAGCAGTTCTTC
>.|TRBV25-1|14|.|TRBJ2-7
CASSESIGGDEQYF
TGTGCCAGCAGTGAATCCATCGGAGGCGACGAGCAGTACTTC
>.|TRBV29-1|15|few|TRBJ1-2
CSVEDGGVISNGYTF
TGCAGCGTTGAAGATGGGGGCGTGATATCAAATGGCTACACCTTC
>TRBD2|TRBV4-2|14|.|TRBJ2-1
CASSQDQGGTEEFF
TGTGCCAGCAGCCAAGATCAGGGAGGGACTGAGGAGTTCTTC
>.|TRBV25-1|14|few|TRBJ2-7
CASSDPRLSYEQYF
TGTGCCAGCAGTGATCCTAGATTATCCTACGAGCAGTACTTC
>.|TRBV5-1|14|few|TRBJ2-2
CASSLAQGNKELFF
TGCGCCAGCAGCTTGGCTCAGGGAAATAAGGAGCTGTTTTTT
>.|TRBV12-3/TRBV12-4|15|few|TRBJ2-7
CASTYRGFPSYEQYF
TGTGCCAGCACCTATAGAGGGTTCCCGTCCTACGAGCAGTACTTC
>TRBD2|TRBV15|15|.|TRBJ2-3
CATSRVKRGGDTQYF
TGTGCCACCAGCAGAGTCAAGCGGGGGGGCGATACGCAGTATTTT
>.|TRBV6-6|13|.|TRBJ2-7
CAGSYLAFYEQYF
TGTGCCGGCAGTTACCTCGCGTTCTACGAGCAGTACTTC
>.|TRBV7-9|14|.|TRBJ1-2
CASSHGTTNYGYTF
TGTGCCAGCAGCCACGGGACAACTAACTATGGCTACACCTTC
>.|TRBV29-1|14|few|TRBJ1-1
CSVTKPGEVPEAFF
TGCAGCGTTACCAAACCGGGCGAGGTCCCTGAAGCTTTCTTT
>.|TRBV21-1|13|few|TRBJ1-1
CASSKVTGTEAFF
TGTGCCAGCAGCAAAGTAACCGGAACTGAAGCTTTCTTT
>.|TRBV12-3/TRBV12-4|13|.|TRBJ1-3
CASEQGGGNTIYF
TGTGCCAGCGAACAGGGAGGAGGAAACACCATATATTTT
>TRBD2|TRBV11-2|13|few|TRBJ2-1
CASSYGGGSEQFF
TGTGCCAGCAGCTATGGGGGGGGTAGTGAGCAGTTCTTC
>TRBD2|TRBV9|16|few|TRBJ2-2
CASSVEAGAVTGELFF
TGTGCCAGCAGCGTAGAAGCGGGAGCGGTCACCGGGGAGCTGTTTTTT
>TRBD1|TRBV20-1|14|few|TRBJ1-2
CSARADRANYGYTF
TGCAGTGCTAGAGCAGACAGGGCGAACTATGGCTACACCTTC
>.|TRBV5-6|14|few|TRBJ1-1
CASSSTTVGTEAFF
TGTGCCAGCAGCTCGACAACGGTGGGGACTGAAGCTTTCTTT
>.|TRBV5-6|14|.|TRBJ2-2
CASSRTANTGELFF
TGTGCCAGCAGCCGGACAGCGAACACCGGGGAGCTGTTTTTT